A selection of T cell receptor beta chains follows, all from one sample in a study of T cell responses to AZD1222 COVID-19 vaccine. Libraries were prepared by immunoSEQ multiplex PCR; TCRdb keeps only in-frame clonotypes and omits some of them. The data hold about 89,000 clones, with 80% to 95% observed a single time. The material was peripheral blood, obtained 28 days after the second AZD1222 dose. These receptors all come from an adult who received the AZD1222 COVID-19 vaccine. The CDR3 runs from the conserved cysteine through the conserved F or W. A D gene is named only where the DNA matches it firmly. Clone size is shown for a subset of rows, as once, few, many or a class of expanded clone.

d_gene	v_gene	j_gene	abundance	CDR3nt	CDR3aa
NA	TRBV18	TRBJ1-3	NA	TGTGCCAGCTCCCGACAGGCGAGCTCTGGAAACACCATATATTTT	CASSRQASSGNTIYF
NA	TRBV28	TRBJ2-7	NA	TGTGCCAGCAGGTCGGCCCAGTCGGGGCAGTACTTC	CASRSAQSGQYF
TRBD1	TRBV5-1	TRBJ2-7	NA	TGCGCCAGCAGCCCGACAGGGGGGGGCTACGAGCAGTACTTC	CASSPTGGGYEQYF
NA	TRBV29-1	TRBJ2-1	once	TGCAGCGTTTCCCCGGACCGAGACAATGAGCAGTTCTTC	CSVSPDRDNEQFF
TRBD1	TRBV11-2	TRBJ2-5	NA	TGTGCCAGTACTTTCACAGGGGGCGACCAAGAGACCCAGTACTTC	CASTFTGGDQETQYF
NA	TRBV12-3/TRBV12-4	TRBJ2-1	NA	TGTGCCAGCAGTTGGAGTCAGGCGACTGAGCAGTTCTTC	CASSWSQATEQFF
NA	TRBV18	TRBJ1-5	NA	TGTGCCAGCTCACCCGCCACAGGGAATCAGCCCCAGCATTTT	CASSPATGNQPQHF
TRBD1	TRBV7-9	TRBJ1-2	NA	TGTGCCAGCAGCTTACGGGACAGCTACAGTGGCTACACCTTC	CASSLRDSYSGYTF
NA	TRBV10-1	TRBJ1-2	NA	TGCGCCAGCAGCAATCAGCAGGGTTCTGGCTACACCTTC	CASSNQQGSGYTF
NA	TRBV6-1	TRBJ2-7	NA	TGTGCCAGCAGTGAAGGTGACGGGCCCTACGAGCAGTACTTC	CASSEGDGPYEQYF
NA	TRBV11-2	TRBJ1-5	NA	TGTGCCAGCAGCTTAGGCAGGGATGGGAATCAGCCCCAGCATTTT	CASSLGRDGNQPQHF
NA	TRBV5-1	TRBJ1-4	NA	TGCGCCAGCAGCCTTCGACCCCCAGGGTTAAATGAAAAACTGTTTTTT	CASSLRPPGLNEKLFF
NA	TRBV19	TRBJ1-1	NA	TGTGCCAGTAGTACCCCTACGGGCAGGGCTAACACTGAAGCTTTCTTT	CASSTPTGRANTEAFF
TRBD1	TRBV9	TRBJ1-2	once	TGTGCCAGCAGCAAGACAGGGGCGCCCAGCTATGGCTACACCTTC	CASSKTGAPSYGYTF
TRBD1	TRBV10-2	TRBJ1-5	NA	TGCGCCAGCAGACAGGGGAGTAATCAGCCCCAGCATTTT	CASRQGSNQPQHF
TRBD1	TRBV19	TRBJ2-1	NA	TGTGCCATTGGGACAGGGGGTTCGGGTTATACAATTGAGCAGTTCTTC	CAIGTGGSGYTIEQFF
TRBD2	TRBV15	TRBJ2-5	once	TGTGCCACCAGCAGCGACTCCCGGCGGGAGCCATGGGAGACCCAGTACTTC	CATSSDSRREPWETQYF
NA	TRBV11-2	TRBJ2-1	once	TGTGCCAGCACTATAGGAGGCGGTCAAGCCAATGAGCAGTTCTTC	CASTIGGGQANEQFF
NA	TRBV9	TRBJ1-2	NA	TGTGCCAGCAGCTCATCCCGGAGGGGGGGACGAGGTGGCTACACCTTC	CASSSSRRGGRGGYTF
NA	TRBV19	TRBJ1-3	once	TGTGCCAGCGGACTATTTGGAAACACCATATATTTT	CASGLFGNTIYF
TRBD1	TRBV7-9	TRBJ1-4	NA	TGTGCCAGCAGCTTGGCGTACAGGGGGAGAAGTGAAAAACTGTTTTTT	CASSLAYRGRSEKLFF
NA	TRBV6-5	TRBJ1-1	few	TGTGCCAGCAGAGATTTTGCGGTGAACACTGAAGCTTTCTTT	CASRDFAVNTEAFF
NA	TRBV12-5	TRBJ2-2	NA	TGTGCTAGTGGCCATAACAGGGATAGGGACACCGGGGAGCTGTTTTTT	CASGHNRDRDTGELFF
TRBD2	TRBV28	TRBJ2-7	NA	TGTGCCACCGGACTAGCCTACGAGCAGTACTTC	CATGLAYEQYF
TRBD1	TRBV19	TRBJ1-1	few	TGTGCCAGTAGTATTACGGACAGGAGGGGCCGATGGAACACTGAAGCTTTCTTT	CASSITDRRGRWNTEAFF
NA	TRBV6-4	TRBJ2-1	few	TGTGCCAGCAGTGACTCTCGTGCGGGGTCCTACAATGAGCAGTTCTTC	CASSDSRAGSYNEQFF
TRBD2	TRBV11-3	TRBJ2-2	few	TGTGCCAGCAGCTTAGATCTGACTAGCGGGATGAACACCGGGGAGCTGTTTTTT	CASSLDLTSGMNTGELFF
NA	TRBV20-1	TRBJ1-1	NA	TGCAGTGCTAGTGTACAGTTGAGCACTGAAGCTTTCTTT	CSASVQLSTEAFF
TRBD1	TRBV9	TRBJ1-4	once	TGTGCCAGCAGCGTGGGACAGGGGAATGAAAAACTGTTTTTT	CASSVGQGNEKLFF
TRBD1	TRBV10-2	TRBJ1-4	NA	TGCGCCAGCAGTGGACAGGGGACAACTAATGAAAAACTGTTTTTT	CASSGQGTTNEKLFF
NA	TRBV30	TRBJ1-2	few	TGTGCCTGGAATATATTGCGTCACTATGGCTACACCTTC	CAWNILRHYGYTF
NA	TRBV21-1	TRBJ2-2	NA	TGTGCCAGCACCTTAGAAGGGGAGCTGTTTTTT	CASTLEGELFF
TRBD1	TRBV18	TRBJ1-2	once	TGTGCCAGCTCACCACCACAGGGGGCTTTGGGCTACACCTTC	CASSPPQGALGYTF
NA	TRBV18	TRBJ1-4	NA	TGTGCCAGCTCACCCGGGACGGCAAATGAAAAACTGTTTTTT	CASSPGTANEKLFF
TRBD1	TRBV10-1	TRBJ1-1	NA	TGCGCCAGCACAGGGACAGGGCAGGTGGGCGGCACTGAAGCTTTCTTT	CASTGTGQVGGTEAFF
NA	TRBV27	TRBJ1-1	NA	TGTGCCAGCAGTTCGAGAGAAAACACTGAAGCTTTCTTT	CASSSRENTEAFF
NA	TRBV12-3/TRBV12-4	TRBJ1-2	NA	TGTGCCAGCAGCCTGGACCCGGAGGGGGGCTACACCTTC	CASSLDPEGGYTF
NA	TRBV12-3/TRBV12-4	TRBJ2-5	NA	TGTGCCAGCAGTACCTACCCCCAAGAGACCCAGTACTTC	CASSTYPQETQYF
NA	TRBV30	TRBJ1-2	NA	TGTGCCCGGGGTCGAGGGGATGGCTACACCTTC	CARGRGDGYTF
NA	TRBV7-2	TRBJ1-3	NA	TGTGCCAGCAGCTTCGTCGGAAACACCATATATTTT	CASSFVGNTIYF
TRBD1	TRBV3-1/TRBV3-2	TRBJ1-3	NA	TGTGCCAGCAGCCAATCCAGGACAGGGGGTTGGGAATCTGGAAACACCATATATTTT	CASSQSRTGGWESGNTIYF
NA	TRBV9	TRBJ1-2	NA	TGTGCCAGCAGATCTGGGATCTATGGCTACACCTTC	CASRSGIYGYTF
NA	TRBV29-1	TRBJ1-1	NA	TGCAGCGTTGTGACAGCTGAAGCTTTCTTT	CSVVTAEAFF
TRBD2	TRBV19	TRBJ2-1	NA	TGTGCCAGTAGTCGGACTAGCTGGACATATGAGCAGTTCTTC	CASSRTSWTYEQFF
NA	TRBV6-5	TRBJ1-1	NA	TGTGCCAGCAGCACGAGAGGAGGTAACACTGAAGCTTTCTTT	CASSTRGGNTEAFF
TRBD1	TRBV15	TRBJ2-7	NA	TGTGCCACCAGCAGAGTCGAGGGACAGGGGTTTTACGAGCAGTACTTC	CATSRVEGQGFYEQYF
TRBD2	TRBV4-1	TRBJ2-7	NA	TGCGCCAGCAGCCAAGTATCGGGGGGGTCTTTCGGCGAGCAGTACTTC	CASSQVSGGSFGEQYF
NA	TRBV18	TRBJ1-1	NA	TGTGCCAGCTCAACCAAACAGGGAAAGGGGACTGAAGCTTTCTTT	CASSTKQGKGTEAFF
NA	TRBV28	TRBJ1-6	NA	TGTGCCAGCAGTCAGATAAGGGGGGATAATTCACCCCTCCACTTT	CASSQIRGDNSPLHF
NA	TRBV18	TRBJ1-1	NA	TGTGCCAGCTCACCGCAGGACTGGAACACTGAAGCTTTCTTT	CASSPQDWNTEAFF
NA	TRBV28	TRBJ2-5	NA	TGTGCCAGCAGTTTGCGGCAAAGACAAGAGACCCAGTACTTC	CASSLRQRQETQYF
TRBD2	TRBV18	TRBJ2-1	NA	TGTGCCAGCTCACCATCGGGGGGTAGCTCCTACAATGAGCAGTTCTTC	CASSPSGGSSYNEQFF
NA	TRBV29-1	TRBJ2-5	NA	TGCAGCGTTGGAGAGACCCAGTACTTC	CSVGETQYF